What follows are 9 T cell receptor beta chains derived from one specimen sequenced in a study of post-analysis software for immune sequencing data. Findings and limits, study-wide: Controls had lower frequencies than patients of 4 or 5 TRBV segments, which included TRBV5-6, TRBV5-1 and TRBV20-1.

Presence of unique molecular identifiers characterized the TCR beta cDNA libraries. One entry per CDR3 protein, called by TCRdb with MiXCR from the PCR reads. Among 820,000 or so distinct CDR3 sequences listed, about 57% were seen once. Which antigens these TCRs recognize remains unknown. The material sequenced was blood. All receptors come from a girl aged 5-17 years with multiple sclerosis.

This rearrangement joins TRBV7-2 to TRBJ1-1; D perhaps matches TRBD1 (6 bases). The CDR3 is 14 amino acids. The germline V gene has CDR1 SGHTA and CDR2 FQGNSA. V lost 3 bases, J lost 3 bases, and 11 bases lay in between. The CDR3 is CASSFTGADTEAFF. The CDR3, as DNA: TGTGCCAGCAGCTTTACGGGGGCAGACACTGAAGCTTTCTTT.

This clonotype has just a few counts. Here the CDR3 reads CASSLVGGLNTEAFF. CDR3 DNA: TGCGCCAGCAGCTTGGTGGGCGGGCTGAACACTGAAGCTTTCTTT. The rearrangement links TRBV5-1 to TRBJ1-1; D gene unclear. Between the trimmed V and J ends, which lost 0 bases and 0 bases, there was a span of 9 bases. This CDR3 is 15 amino acids long. Germline V gives CDR1 SGHRS, CDR2 YFSETQ.

The rearrangement uses TRBV5-8 and TRBJ2-7; D unresolved. The germline V and J ends were trimmed by 4 bases and 7 bases, with 9 bases remaining between them. CDR3 length: 11 amino acids. Per germline, CDR1 SGHTS and CDR2 YDEGEE. The CDR3: CASSALMEQYF. The CDR3 DNA follows: TGTGCCAGCAGCGCCTTGATGGAGCAGTACTTC.

V usage is TRBV7-2 and J usage is TRBJ2-5; 8 bases line up with TRBD2. This CDR3 is 15 amino acids long. The V gene's germline CDR1 is SGHTA and CDR2 FQGNSA. V lost 2 bases and J lost 2; bases outside the gene matches: 4. The CDR3 nucleotides are TGTGCCAGCAGCTTAATAGCGGGGCTACAAGAGACCCAGTACTTC. Translated: CASSLIAGLQETQYF.

This clonotype has a handful of counts. The rearrangement joins TRBV5-1 to TRBJ2-5, with TRBD1 identical over 10 bases. V was pared by 2 bases and J by 2 bases, with 9 bases of the junction left unmatched. This CDR3 has 17 residues. Germline CDR1 reads SGHRS; CDR2 reads YFSETQ. Here the CDR3 DNA reads TGCGCCAGCAGCTTCCGATGGGACAGGGGCCTACAAGAGACCCAGTACTTC. Protein sequence: CASSFRWDRGLQETQYF. Using reference TRBV5-1 and TRBJ2-5 for the parts outside the CDR3, the full variable domain is KAGVTQTPRYLIKTRGQQVTLSCSPISGHRSVSWYQQTPGQGLQFLFEYFSETQRNKGNFPGRFSGRQFSNSRSEMNVSTLELGDSALYLCASSFRWDRGLQETQYFGPGTRLLVL.

The chain combines TRBV7-2 with TRBJ2-7; 8 bases are a match to TRBD2. V was clipped by 5 bases and J by 3 bases; unmatched bases: 15. The CDR3 extends over 17 amino acids. CDR1 and CDR2 from the germline V gene are SGHTA and FQGNSA. The CDR3 DNA sequence: TGTGCCAGCAGCCCCACCCTGGGACTAGTAGGGAGCTACGAGCAGTACTTC. As protein: CASSPTLGLVGSYEQYF.

The CDR3 DNA reads TGTGCCAGCCTCAACAGGGAGCGCAATCAGCCCCAGCATTTT. It yields the protein CASLNRERNQPQHF. The rearrangement links TRBV12-3 or TRBV12-4 to TRBJ1-5, with D possibly TRBD1 on 6 matching bases. The CDR3 sequence is 14 residues long. The V gene lost 8 bases and the J gene lost 2 bases, with 13 bases spanning the gap.

This clonotype was observed a few times. The chain's CDR3 is CASSEQPGQGNWNEQYF. The CDR3 nucleotides are TGTGCCAGCAGCGAGCAACCGGGACAGGGGAATTGGAATGAGCAGTACTTC. The chain links TRBV11-2 to TRBJ2-5; 10 positions agree with TRBD1. Germline-derived CDR1 and CDR2 are SGHAT and FQNNGV. This CDR3 is 17 amino acids long. V was pared by 5 bases and J by 11 bases, with 20 bases of the junction left unmatched.

This clonotype has just a few counts. This chain connects TRBV10-3 to TRBJ2-7, with 14 bases aligning to TRBD2. The junction had 6 bases not matched to a gene; V was cut back by 6 bases and J by 5 bases. This CDR3 has 15 residues. Germline V gene data show CDR1 as ENHRY and CDR2 as SYGVKD. CDR3 nucleotides: TGTGCCATCAGGATGGGACTAGCGGGAGAGGACGAGCAGTACTTC. It translates to CAIRMGLAGEDEQYF.